The table lists the clone carrying this TCR beta chain with a count of one. Authors' methods: Reference gene primer amplification gave nucleated cell count estimates. Clones were read by immunoSEQ multiplex PCR, and TCRdb kept only the in-frame ones, dropping some. V, J and clone size reflect that table, while D and trimming were determined from the DNA. The sample consists of 400,000 or so clones, around nine tenths of them appearing once. The source of the sample is a study of blood T cell repertoires in COVID-19. On the study more broadly: Sample material is recorded as cDNA or gDNA derived from T cells, B-cell-depleted T cells, or PBMCs.

The sequenced sample consisted of peripheral blood. The clonotype comes from a young man with COVID-19, enrolled during active disease.

This CDR3 reads CASSLGLAVGDEQFF. DNA of the CDR3: TGTGCCAGCAGCTTGGGCCTAGCGGTTGGTGATGAGCAGTTCTTC. This rearrangement joins TRBV5-4 to TRBJ2-1; TRBD2 agrees at 7 bases. The CDR3 contains 15 residues. After removal of 0 bases from V and 8 bases from J, the junction contained 8 bases not matched to a gene. Germline CDR1 SGHNT, CDR2 YYREEE (reference sequence).